The 9 T cell receptor beta chains below all came from one sample that was sequenced in a study of T cell repertoires in cytomegalovirus infection. TCRdb itself ran the reads through MiXCR, one entry per CDR3 protein. The top ten hold around 20% of the sample, which has roughly 310,000 distinct CDR3 sequences, about 27% seen once. These TCRs' antigens remain unknown. The sequencing here drew on cultured PBMCs, taken from culture after CMV antigen stimulation. These receptors originate from a human donor in good health (CMV status not recorded). Some clones in this sample may be carry-over from other donors' samples.

This clonotype turned up a few times. This chain connects TRBV10-3 to TRBJ2-3; no definite D call. Germline CDR1 reads ENHRY; CDR2 reads SYGVKD. Deletions cut 10 bases from V and 2 bases from J, with 4 bases between. The CDR3 is made up of 10 amino acids. Written as DNA, the CDR3 is TGTGCCACGGCCACAGATACGCAGTATTTT. Translation: CATATDTQYF.

The chain is built from TRBV3-1 and TRBJ1-1; D remains ambiguous. Trimming took 2 bases from V and 1 from J, leaving 8 bases between them. The germline V gene has CDR1 LGHDT and CDR2 YNNKEL (reference sequence). This CDR3 has 14 residues. The CDR3 loop is CASSQSTENTEAFF. The CDR3 nucleotides are TGTGCCAGCAGCCAATCGACCGAGAACACTGAAGCTTTCTTT. The complete variable domain, with remaining parts taken from reference TRBV3-1 and TRBJ1-1, reads DTAVSQTPKYLVTQMGNDKSIKCEQNLGHDTMYWYKQDSKKFLKIMFSYNNKELIINETVPNRFSPKSPDKAHLNLHINSLELGDSAVYFCASSQSTENTEAFFGQGTRLTVV.

This clonotype showed up many times. The chain combines TRBV7-9 with TRBJ2-2, with D possibly TRBD1 on 5 matching bases. This CDR3 has 15 amino acids. V gave up 5 bases and J gave up 3 bases, with 13 bases separating them. Germline lookup yields CDR1 SEHNR and CDR2 FQNEAQ (reference sequence). The CDR3, as DNA: TGTGCCAGCAGCCCGCAGGGCTCGGACACCGGGGAGCTGTTTTTT. Translating gives CASSPQGSDTGELFF.

In this sample, this clonotype turned up once. The chain couples TRBV12-3 or TRBV12-4 to TRBJ2-2, with D possibly TRBD2 on 5 matching bases. The CDR3 has 11 amino acids. The V end lost 7 bases, the J end lost 7 bases, and 7 bases lay between the germline ends. CDR3 DNA sequence: TGTGCCAGCAAGGGAGTCGGGGAGCTGTTTTTT. This encodes CASKGVGELFF.

This clonotype was detected ten times or more. The chain couples TRBV12-3 or TRBV12-4 to TRBJ1-2; 9 bases match TRBD1. The length of the CDR3 is 16 residues. V lost 7 bases, J lost 9 bases, and 18 bases stayed unmatched. CDR3 coding DNA: TGTGCCAGCACTCCCACCGGAGGGGGACAGGGAACGAGCTACACCTTC. Its translation is CASTPTGGGQGTSYTF.

The chain uses TRBV18 and TRBJ2-5; 11 nucleotides line up with TRBD1. The germline V gene has CDR1 KGHSH and CDR2 LQKENI. This CDR3 is 15 amino acids long. J gave up 7 bases and V 0 bases, and 4 bases lay outside the gene matches. The CDR3 loop is CASSPPGQGARTQYF. CDR3 in DNA: TGTGCCAGCTCACCACCCGGACAGGGGGCGCGGACCCAGTACTTC.

In its sample, this clonotype was seen a few times. The chain combines TRBV7-8 with TRBJ1-5, with 7 bases that match TRBD1. This CDR3 contains 17 residues. The junction had 10 bases not matched to a gene; V was cut back by 4 bases and J by 1 base. The germline V gene has CDR1 SGHVS and CDR2 FQNEAQ. The CDR3 sequence: CASSSRGVQASNQPQHF. The CDR3 bases are TGTGCCAGCAGCTCCAGGGGGGTCCAGGCCAGCAATCAGCCCCAGCATTTT.

This clonotype was seen more than once but under ten times. This rearrangement joins TRBV6-1 to TRBJ1-4; D not resolved. Trimming stripped 4 bases from V and 0 bases from J, with 15 bases between. This CDR3 has 17 residues. The germline V gene has CDR1 MNHNS and CDR2 SASEGT. CDR3 in amino acids: CASSVPPGSSTNEKLFF. The DNA of the CDR3 is TGTGCCAGCAGTGTCCCTCCGGGCAGCTCAACTAATGAAAAACTGTTTTTT.

The rearrangement links TRBV27 to TRBJ2-1; 9 bases align to TRBD1. Looked up from germline, CDR1 is MNHEY and CDR2 is SMNVEV (reference sequence). CDR3 length: 15 amino acids. V shed 6 bases, J shed 5 bases, and the junction held 8 bases outside the gene matches. As DNA, the CDR3 is TGTGCCAGCAGCGCCCCGAGGACAGGGGACAATGAGCAGTTCTTC. This gives the protein CASSAPRTGDNEQFF.